The next 18 T cell receptor beta chains were all read from a single sample in a study of human T cells and chemical hapten exposure. Time point meaning: pre-sensitization, week 0. Treatment indicated: therapeutic diphenylcyclopropenone sensitization with weekly scalp DPC. From the RACE reads, TCRdb called clonotypes with MiXCR, one entry per CDR3 protein. Of 150,000 to 200,000 distinct CDR3 sequences detected, around 30% appear once; the ten largest clones hold 2.5% to 3.5%. This specimen was whole blood, taken in connection with sensitization to the hapten diphenylcyclopropenone (DPC). The receptors were sampled from a woman aged 30 to 39 with alopecia areata. Some clones in this sample may be carry-over from other donors' samples.

This chain links TRBV5-1 with TRBJ2-7, with 7 bases lining up with TRBD1. The CDR3 totals 14 residues. CDR1 SGHRS and CDR2 YFSETQ come from the germline V gene. Trimming removed 5 bases from V and 2 bases from J; junction bases left unmatched: 7. This CDR3 is CASRGQTSAYEQYF. Written as DNA, the CDR3 is TGCGCCAGCAGGGGACAGACATCTGCCTACGAGCAGTACTTC.

CDR3 bases: TGTGCCAGCAGCTTAGCGAAAGGGGACCACTATGGCTACACCTTC. It yields the protein CASSLAKGDHYGYTF. This sequence joins TRBV7-2 and TRBJ1-2; perhaps TRBD1 as D (5 bases). Trimming removed 0 bases from V and 3 bases from J, with 11 bases in between. Per germline, CDR1 SGHTA and CDR2 FQGNSA. This CDR3 contains 15 residues. The full variable domain, its missing parts supplied by reference TRBV7-2 and TRBJ1-2, is GAGVSQSPSNKVTEKGKDVELRCDPISGHTALYWYRQSLGQGLEFLIYFQGNSAPDKSGLPSDRFSAERTGGSVSTLTIQRTQQEDSAVYLCASSLAKGDHYGYTFGSGTRLTVV.

The rearrangement joins TRBV28 to TRBJ1-1, with 7 bases identical to TRBD1. The ends lost 5 bases at V and 1 base at J; junction bases unmatched: 10. The CDR3 length is 16 residues. CDR1 and CDR2 from the germline V gene are MDHEN and SYDVKM. DNA of the CDR3: TGTGCCAGCAGTGCTCGAAGGGGGCTTGGGAACACTGAAGCTTTCTTT. Protein product: CASSARRGLGNTEAFF.

This clonotype showed up just a few times. V usage is TRBV7-2 and J usage is TRBJ1-3; D gene unclear. The CDR3 runs to 13 residues. Germline V gene lookup returns CDR1 SGHTA and CDR2 FQGNSA. Trimming shortened V by 7 bases and J by 2 bases, and 9 bases separated the two germline ends. DNA of the CDR3: TGTGCCAGCAACCCAGGCGCTGGAAACACCATATATTTT. Amino acid sequence: CASNPGAGNTIYF.

This clonotype was seen more than once but under ten times. V and J are TRBV30 and TRBJ2-5; D uncertain. The ends were cut back, 0 bases at V and 4 bases at J, with 9 bases in the middle. The CDR3 runs 13 residues. Germline V gene lookup returns CDR1 GTSNPN and CDR2 SVGIG (reference sequence). The CDR3 loop is CAWSVREPETQYF. The CDR3 nucleotides read TGTGCCTGGAGTGTACGTGAGCCAGAGACCCAGTACTTC.

The gene calls are TRBV19 and TRBJ1-5; D unclear. Germline lookup yields CDR1 LNHDA and CDR2 SQIVND (reference sequence). CDR3 length equals 15 residues. V gave up 6 bases and J gave up 0 bases, with 12 bases separating them. CDR3 sequence (DNA): TGTGCCAGTAGAGGGTTCCCCTATAGCAATCAGCCCCAGCATTTT. It specifies CASRGFPYSNQPQHF.

This clonotype was seen a handful of times. This chain's CDR3 is CSASTGGAGNQPQHF. As DNA, the CDR3 is TGCAGTGCTAGCACAGGGGGCGCGGGCAATCAGCCCCAGCATTTT. The chain combines TRBV20-1 with TRBJ1-5; 9 nucleotides line up with TRBD1. Trimming took 3 bases from V and 2 from J; bases not matched to a gene: 5. CDR1 is DFQATT, CDR2 SNEGSKA, per germline (reference sequence). The length of the CDR3 is 15 residues.

This clonotype was observed a few times. This chain connects TRBV5-1 to TRBJ2-3, with 10 bases aligning to TRBD1. Germline lookup yields CDR1 SGHRS and CDR2 YFSETQ. The CDR3 is 15 amino acids. Trimming at V came to 0 bases and at J to 5 bases, leaving 3 bases not matched to a gene. The DNA for the CDR3 is TGCGCCAGCAGCTTGGGACAGGGGGCAAGAGATACGCAGTATTTT. It yields the protein CASSLGQGARDTQYF.

The genes are TRBV20-1 and TRBJ1-4; 10 bases agree with TRBD1. The V gene end was trimmed by 5 bases and the J gene end by 5 bases; junction bases not matched to a gene: 8. Germline V lookup: CDR1 DFQATT, CDR2 SNEGSKA (reference sequence). This CDR3 comprises 15 residues. CDR3 amino acids: CSAPRQGAGNEKLFF. The CDR3 DNA follows: TGCAGTGCTCCGCGACAGGGGGCGGGAAATGAAAAACTGTTTTTT.

This sequence joins TRBV5-1 and TRBJ2-1, with 9 bases matching TRBD2. Germline loops: CDR1 SGHRS, CDR2 YFSETQ. Trimming cost V 1 base and J 9 bases; bases outside gene matches: 11. CDR3 length: 16 amino acids. CDR3 sequence: CASSLRRREGQSEQFF. CDR3 bases: TGCGCCAGCAGCTTGCGGCGGCGGGAGGGCCAGAGTGAGCAGTTCTTC.

The V and J genes are TRBV2 and TRBJ2-2; 10 bases map to TRBD1. CDR3 length: 16 residues. The junction had 8 bases not matched to a gene; V was cut back by 4 bases and J by 6 bases. The germline V gene encodes CDR1 SNHLY and CDR2 FYNNEI. Here the CDR3 reads CASSVRPGTGAGELFF. DNA of the CDR3: TGTGCCAGCAGTGTCCGTCCCGGGACAGGGGCCGGGGAGCTGTTTTTT.

This clonotype was seen a handful of times. The V gene is TRBV25-1, the J gene TRBJ1-1; D remains unclear. The germline V gene has CDR1 MGHDK and CDR2 SYGVNS. Trimming cost V 0 bases and J 3 bases, with 5 bases left between them. The CDR3 is 13 amino acids. The CDR3 DNA sequence: TGTGCCAGCAGTGAATATAGGGACACTGAAGCTTTCTTT. Translated: CASSEYRDTEAFF.

This chain joins TRBV29-1 and TRBJ2-7, with D possibly being TRBD1 (7 bases). This CDR3 is built from 12 residues. Germline lookup yields CDR1 SQVTM and CDR2 ANQGSEA. Trimming removed 7 bases from V and 0 bases from J, with 10 bases in between. The CDR3 nucleotides read TGCAGCGGACAGGGACTCTCCTACGAGCAGTACTTC. This sequence encodes CSGQGLSYEQYF.

As DNA, the CDR3 is TGTGCCAGCAGCCATTCTCCAGGGGGGGGCACTAATCAGCCCCAGCATTTT. It specifies CASSHSPGGGTNQPQHF. V gene TRBV4-2 combines with J gene TRBJ1-5; 7 nucleotides match TRBD1. V lost 3 bases, J lost 4 bases, and 12 bases stayed unmatched. There are 17 residues in the CDR3. Germline assignment: CDR1 LGHNA and CDR2 YNFKEQ.

V is TRBV20-1 and J is TRBJ2-7; D is possibly TRBD2 (5 bases). The germline V and J ends were trimmed by 3 bases and 5 bases, with 8 bases remaining between them. Germline CDR1 and CDR2: DFQATT and SNEGSKA (reference sequence). CDR3 length: 11 residues. The CDR3 bases are TGCAGTGCTAGTCGGGGTGACGAGCAGTACTTC. As protein: CSASRGDEQYF.

This chain uses TRBV5-4 with TRBJ1-2; 9 bases agree with TRBD1. Germline CDR1 reads SGHNT; CDR2 reads YYREEE (reference sequence). The CDR3 extends over 15 amino acids. J was trimmed by 4 bases and V by 6 bases; bases with no gene match: 10. The CDR3 DNA is TGTGCCAGCAACACAACGGGACAGGGAACCTATGGCTACACCTTC. Translation gives CASNTTGQGTYGYTF. The full variable domain, completed using reference TRBV5-4 and TRBJ1-2, is ETGVTQSPTHLIKTRGQQVTLRCSSQSGHNTVSWYQQALGQGPQFIFQYYREEENGRGNFPPRFSGLQFPNYSSELNVNALELDDSALYLCASNTTGQGTYGYTFGSGTRLTVV.

This clonotype was counted a few times. The CDR3 nucleotides are TGTGCCAGCAGTCAGAATTCACCCCTCCACTTT. Amino acid sequence: CASSQNSPLHF. V gene TRBV6-2 or TRBV6-3 combines with J gene TRBJ1-6; D not resolved. V lost 5 bases, J lost 7 bases, and 3 bases lay in between. This CDR3 has 11 amino acids. Germline V gene sequence: CDR1 MNHEY, CDR2 SVGEGT.

This clonotype was observed a few times. This chain uses TRBV29-1 with TRBJ1-2, with D maybe TRBD1 (5 bases). Trimming cost V 5 bases and J 8 bases, with 18 bases left between them. CDR1 and CDR2 from the germline V gene are SQVTM and ANQGSEA. This CDR3 comprises 13 residues. CDR3: CSVNWEGVDGYTF. The DNA of the CDR3 is TGCAGCGTTAATTGGGAAGGGGTTGACGGCTACACCTTC.